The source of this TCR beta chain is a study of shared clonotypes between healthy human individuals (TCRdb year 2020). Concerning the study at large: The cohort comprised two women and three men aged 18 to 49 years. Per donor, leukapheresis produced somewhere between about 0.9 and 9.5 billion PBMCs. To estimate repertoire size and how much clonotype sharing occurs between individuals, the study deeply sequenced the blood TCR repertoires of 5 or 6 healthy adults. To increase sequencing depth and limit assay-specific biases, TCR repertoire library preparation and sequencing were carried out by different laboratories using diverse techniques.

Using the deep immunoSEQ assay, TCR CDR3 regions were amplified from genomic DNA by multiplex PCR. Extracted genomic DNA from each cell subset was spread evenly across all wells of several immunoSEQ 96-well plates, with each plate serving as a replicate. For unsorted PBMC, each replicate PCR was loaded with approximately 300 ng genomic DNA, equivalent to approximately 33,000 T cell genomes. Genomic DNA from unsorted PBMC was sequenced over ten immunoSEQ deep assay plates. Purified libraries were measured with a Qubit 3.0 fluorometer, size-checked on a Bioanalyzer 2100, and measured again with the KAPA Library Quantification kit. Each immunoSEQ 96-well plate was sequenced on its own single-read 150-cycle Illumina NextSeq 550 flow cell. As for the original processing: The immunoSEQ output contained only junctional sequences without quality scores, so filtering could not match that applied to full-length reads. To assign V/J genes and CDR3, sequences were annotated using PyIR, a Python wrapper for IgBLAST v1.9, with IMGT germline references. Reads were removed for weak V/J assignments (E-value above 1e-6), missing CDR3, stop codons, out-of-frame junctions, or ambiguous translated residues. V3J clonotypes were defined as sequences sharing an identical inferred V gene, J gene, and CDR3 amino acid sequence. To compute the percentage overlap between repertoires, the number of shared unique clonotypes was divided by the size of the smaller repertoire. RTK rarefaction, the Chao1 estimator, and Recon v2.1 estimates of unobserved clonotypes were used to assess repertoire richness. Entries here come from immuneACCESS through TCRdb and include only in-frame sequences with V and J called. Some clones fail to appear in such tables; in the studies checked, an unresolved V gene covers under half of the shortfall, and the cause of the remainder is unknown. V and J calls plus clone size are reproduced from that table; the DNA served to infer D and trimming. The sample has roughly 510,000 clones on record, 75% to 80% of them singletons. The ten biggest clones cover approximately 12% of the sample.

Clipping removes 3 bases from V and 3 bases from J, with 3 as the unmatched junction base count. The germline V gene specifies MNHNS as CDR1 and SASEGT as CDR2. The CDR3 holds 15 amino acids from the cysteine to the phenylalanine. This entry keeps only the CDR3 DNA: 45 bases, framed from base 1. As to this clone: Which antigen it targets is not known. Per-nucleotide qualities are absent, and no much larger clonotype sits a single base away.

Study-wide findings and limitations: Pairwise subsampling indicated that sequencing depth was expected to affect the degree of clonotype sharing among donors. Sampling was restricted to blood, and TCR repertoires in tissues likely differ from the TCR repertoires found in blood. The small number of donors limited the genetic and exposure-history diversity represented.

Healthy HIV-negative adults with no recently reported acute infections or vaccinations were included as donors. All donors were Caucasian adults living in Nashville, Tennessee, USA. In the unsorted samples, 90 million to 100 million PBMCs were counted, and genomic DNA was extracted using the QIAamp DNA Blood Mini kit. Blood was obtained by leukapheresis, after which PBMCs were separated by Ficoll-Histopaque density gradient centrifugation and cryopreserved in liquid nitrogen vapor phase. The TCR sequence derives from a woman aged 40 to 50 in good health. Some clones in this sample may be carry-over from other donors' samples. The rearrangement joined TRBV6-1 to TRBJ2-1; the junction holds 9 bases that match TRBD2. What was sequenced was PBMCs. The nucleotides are TGTGCCAGCAGTGACTCTAGCGGGGACTACAATGAGCAGTTCTTC. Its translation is CASSDSSGDYNEQFF.